The T cell receptor beta chain under discussion was sequenced for a study of vaccination and CD4 T cells after COVID-19 (dated by TCRdb to between 2020 and 2023). For the wider study: Convalescent patients had a positive SARS-CoV-2 result on nasal swab PCR, and of these patients, several had mild disease and one had severe disease. Six males and four females were included in the convalescent cohort, with two Hispanic individuals, seven Caucasians, two Asians and one multiracial person represented. Participants received two doses of either the Pfizer-BioNTech BNT162b2 vaccine (n=8) or the Moderna mRNA-1273 vaccine (n=2). Post-COVID blood samples from convalescent patients were collected a median of around 110 days after diagnosis, with a range of roughly 30 to 170 days. Post-vaccine blood samples were obtained a median of around 67 days after the second vaccine dose, with a range of roughly 13 to 250 days. Culture stimuli were overlapping spike peptide pools from SARS-CoV-2 and from the common cold coronaviruses HCoV-NL63, HCoV-OC43 and HCoV-229E. As controls, cultures received a CEFX viral epitope pool (the positive control), an HIV-1 Nef peptide pool (the negative control), or no peptide at all. The spike-specific CD4+ TCR repertoire was compared before and after mRNA vaccination in fewer than eleven COVID-19 convalescent patients and a handful of infection-naive healthy vaccine recipients. Results and caveats for the whole study, not just this receptor: The number of convalescent patients in the study was relatively small, and the study did not examine early timepoints following natural infection. Nearly all vaccine-specific clones in convalescent patients (304 of 307) were mono-reactive for SARS-CoV-2 spike rather than cross-reactive with common cold coronaviruses. Among convalescent patients, a median approximately 88% of the SARS-CoV-2-reactive clones seen after vaccination appeared only after vaccination, which suggests priming specific to the vaccine. An increase in the median number of SARS-CoV-2-reactive clonotypes from 20 to 25 after infection to a few dozen after vaccination was observed, but the change was not found to be significant.

Per the publication, the treatment or condition label means: approximately 11-day PBMC culture with coronavirus spike peptide pools or control peptides (ViraFEST assay). The study used the ViraFEST assay, which expanded antigen-specific T cells with peptide pools and then identified expanded clonotypes by TCR sequencing. The positive SARS-CoV-2 PCR tests of the convalescent patients were dated from March to December 2020, before the Alpha, Beta and Delta variants emerged in the United States. PBMCs were cultured at around 2 million per well in IMDM supplemented with about 5% human AB serum and approximately 10 IU/ml IL-2, with approximately 10 ug/ml peptide pools added. On days 3 and 7, half of the culture medium was replaced with fresh IL-2-containing medium. Once the cells had been in culture for about 10 days, the EasySep CD4+ T cell isolation kit was used to isolate CD4+ T cells by negative selection. Ficoll-Paque Plus gradient centrifugation was used to isolate PBMCs from whole blood, and the isolated PBMCs were then either used fresh or cryopreserved at -140C. In general, triplicate wells were set up for every culture condition.

As encoded in the germline V gene, CDR1 is MNHNS while CDR2 is SASEGT. Trimming costs V 3 bases and J 2 bases, and their ends lie 11 bases apart. Taken from cysteine to phenylalanine, the CDR3 has 14 residues. The entry retains the CDR3 DNA only, 42 bases that are in frame from base 1. The library relied on PCR. At the Johns Hopkins FTIC core, DNA from the cultured CD4+ T cells underwent TCR sequencing with the Oncomine TCR Beta short-read assay. The QIAamp micro DNA kit was used to extract genomic DNA from the cultured CD4+ T cells. Oncomine TCR Beta libraries from cultured CD4+ T cells were pooled using unique dual indexes and sequenced on an Illumina iSeq 100. From the authors' description of their analysis: Non-productive sequences were filtered out, and CDR3s that did not start with C, did not end with F or W, or were shorter than 7 amino acids were discarded. Antigen-specific clonotypes were identified with the MANAFEST web application by comparing peptide-stimulated wells with reference and other culture wells. Positive clones required FDR below 0.05, an odds ratio above 5, and productive frequency above 0.1% in at least two of three replicate wells. Cross-reactive clonotypes were defined as significantly expanded in both SARS-CoV-2 spike wells and at least one common cold coronavirus spike condition. Similarity between CDR3 sequences was evaluated in R version 3.6.1 using Levenshtein distances (stringdist) and unrooted phylogenetic trees (ape). Using fastp at Q25 and MiXCR, TCRdb reprocessed the public reads and kept productive beta chains. CDR3 protein sequences are deduplicated, and each keeps its most common genes and DNA. TCRdb assigned the V and J calls; the authors' analysis was not used. The sample profile shows about 15,000 distinct CDR3 sequences; approximately 51% of them were found once. The ten largest clones take up 15% to 20% of the sample.

Worth noting for this clonotype: This clone's antigen is unknown. Base qualities are not provided; no much larger clone lies one nucleotide away.

The V and J segments used are TRBV6-1 and TRBJ2-7; the D gene is possibly TRBD2, with 7 bases matching. This clonotype was sampled from a human donor who had recovered from COVID-19. This material consisted of CD4+ T cells from blood, cultured in vitro, taken before SARS-CoV-2 vaccination. The CDR3 corresponds to CASSEGGGPYEQYF. The nucleotides read TGTGCCAGCAGTGAGGGCGGGGGCCCCTACGAGCAGTACTTC.